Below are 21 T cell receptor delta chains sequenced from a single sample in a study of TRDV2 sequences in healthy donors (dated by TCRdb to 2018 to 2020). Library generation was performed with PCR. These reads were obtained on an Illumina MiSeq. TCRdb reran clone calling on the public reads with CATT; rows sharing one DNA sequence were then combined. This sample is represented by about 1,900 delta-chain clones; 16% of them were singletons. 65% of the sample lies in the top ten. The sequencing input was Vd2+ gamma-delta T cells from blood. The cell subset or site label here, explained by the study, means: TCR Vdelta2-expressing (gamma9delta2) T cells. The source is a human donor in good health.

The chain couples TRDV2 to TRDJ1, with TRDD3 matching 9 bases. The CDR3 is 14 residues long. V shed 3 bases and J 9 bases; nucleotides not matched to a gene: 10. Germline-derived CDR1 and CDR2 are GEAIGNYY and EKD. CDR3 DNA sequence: TGTGCCTGTGACCAAGCTGGGGGATCTTCTCAACTCATCTTT. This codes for CACDQAGGSSQLIF.

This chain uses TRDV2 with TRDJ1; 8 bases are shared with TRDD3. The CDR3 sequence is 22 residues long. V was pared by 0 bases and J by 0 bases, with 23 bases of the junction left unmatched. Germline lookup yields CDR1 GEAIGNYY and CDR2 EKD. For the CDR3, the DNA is TGTGCCTGTGACACCGTTGTGCTGGGTACTGGGGGGATCGCGATTAACACCGATAAACTCATCTTT. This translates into CACDTVVLGTGGIAINTDKLIF.

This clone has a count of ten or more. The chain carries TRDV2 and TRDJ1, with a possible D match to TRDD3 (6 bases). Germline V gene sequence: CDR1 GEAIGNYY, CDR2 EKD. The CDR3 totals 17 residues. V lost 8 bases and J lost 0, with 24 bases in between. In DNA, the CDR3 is TGTGCCTCCTTGGCCCTTGGGGGTTCCGAAAACACCGATAAACTCATCTTT. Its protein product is CASLALGGSENTDKLIF.

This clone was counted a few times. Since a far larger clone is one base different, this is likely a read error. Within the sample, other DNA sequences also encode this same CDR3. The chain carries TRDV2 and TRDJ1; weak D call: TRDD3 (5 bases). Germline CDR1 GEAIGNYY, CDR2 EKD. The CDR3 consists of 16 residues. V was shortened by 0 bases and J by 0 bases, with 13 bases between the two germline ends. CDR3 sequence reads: CACDTLGDRDTDKLIF. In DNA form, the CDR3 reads TGTGCCTGTGACACCCTGGGAGATAGGGACACCGATAAACTCATCTTT.

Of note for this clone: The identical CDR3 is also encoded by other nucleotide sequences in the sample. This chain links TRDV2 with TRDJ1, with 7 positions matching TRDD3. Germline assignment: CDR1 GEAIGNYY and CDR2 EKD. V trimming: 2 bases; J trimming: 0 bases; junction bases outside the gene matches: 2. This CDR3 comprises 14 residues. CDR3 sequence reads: CACDMGENTDKLIF. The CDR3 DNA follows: TGTGCCTGTGACATGGGGGAGAACACCGATAAACTCATCTTT.

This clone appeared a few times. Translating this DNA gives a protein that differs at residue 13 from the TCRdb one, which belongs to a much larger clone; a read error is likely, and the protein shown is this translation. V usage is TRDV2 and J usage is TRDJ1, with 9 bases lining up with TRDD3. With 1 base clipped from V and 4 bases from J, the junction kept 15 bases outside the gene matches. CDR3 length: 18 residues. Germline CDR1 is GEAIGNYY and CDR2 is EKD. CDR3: CACDTLRQTGGPIDKLIF. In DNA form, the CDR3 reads TGTGCCTGTGACACTCTGCGTCAGACTGGGGGACCCATCGATAAACTCATCTTT.

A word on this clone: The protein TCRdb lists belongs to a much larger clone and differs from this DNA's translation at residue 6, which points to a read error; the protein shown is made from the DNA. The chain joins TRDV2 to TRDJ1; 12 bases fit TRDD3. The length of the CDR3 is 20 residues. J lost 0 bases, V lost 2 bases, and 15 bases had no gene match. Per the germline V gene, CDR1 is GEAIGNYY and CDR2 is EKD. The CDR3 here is CACDNLVLGDTVSYTDKLIF. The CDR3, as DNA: TGTGCCTGTGACAACTTGGTACTGGGGGATACAGTATCGTACACCGATAAACTCATCTTT.

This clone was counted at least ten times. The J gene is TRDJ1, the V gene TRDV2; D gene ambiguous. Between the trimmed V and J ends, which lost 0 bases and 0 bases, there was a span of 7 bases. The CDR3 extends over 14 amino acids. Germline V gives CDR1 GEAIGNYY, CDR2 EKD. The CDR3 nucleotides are TGTGCCTGTGACACCGTTTACAACACCGATAAACTCATCTTT. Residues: CACDTVYNTDKLIF.

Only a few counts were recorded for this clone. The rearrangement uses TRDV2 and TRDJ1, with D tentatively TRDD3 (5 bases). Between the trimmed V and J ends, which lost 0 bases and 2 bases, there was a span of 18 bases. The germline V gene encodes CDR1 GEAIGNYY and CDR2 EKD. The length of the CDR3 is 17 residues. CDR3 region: CACDTVQGGPVTDKLIF. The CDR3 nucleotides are TGTGCCTGTGACACCGTCCAAGGGGGTCCGGTGACCGATAAACTCATCTTT.

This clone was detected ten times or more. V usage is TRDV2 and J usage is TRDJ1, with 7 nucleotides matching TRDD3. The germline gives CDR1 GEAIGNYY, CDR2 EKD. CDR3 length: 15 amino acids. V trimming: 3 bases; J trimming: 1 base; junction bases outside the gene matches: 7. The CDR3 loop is CACDEAGGSTDKLIF. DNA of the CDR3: TGTGCCTGTGACGAAGCTGGGGGGTCCACCGATAAACTCATCTTT.

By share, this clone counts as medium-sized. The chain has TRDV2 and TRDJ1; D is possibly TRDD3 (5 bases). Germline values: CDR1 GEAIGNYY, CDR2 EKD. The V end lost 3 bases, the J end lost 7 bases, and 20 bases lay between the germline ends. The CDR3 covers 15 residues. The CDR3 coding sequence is TGTGCCTGTGACGAATTACTGGTCCCCGCGGGTAAACTCATCTTT. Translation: CACDELLVPAGKLIF.

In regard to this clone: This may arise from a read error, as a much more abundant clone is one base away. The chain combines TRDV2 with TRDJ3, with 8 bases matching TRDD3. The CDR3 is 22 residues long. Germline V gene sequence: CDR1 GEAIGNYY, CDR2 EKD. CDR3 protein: CSCDTLRQTGGSGSWDTRQMFF. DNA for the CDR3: TGTTCCTGTGACACTCTGCGTCAGACTGGGGGTTCTGGCTCCTGGGACACCCGACAGATGTTTTTC.

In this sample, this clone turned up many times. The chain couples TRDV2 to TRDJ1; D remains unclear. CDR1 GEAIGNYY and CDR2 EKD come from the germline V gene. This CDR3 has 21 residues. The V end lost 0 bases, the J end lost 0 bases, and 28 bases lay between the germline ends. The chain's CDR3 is CACDTLWNQTPMQRNTDKLIF. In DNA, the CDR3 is TGTGCCTGTGACACCCTTTGGAACCAAACACCCATGCAACGAAACACCGATAAACTCATCTTT.

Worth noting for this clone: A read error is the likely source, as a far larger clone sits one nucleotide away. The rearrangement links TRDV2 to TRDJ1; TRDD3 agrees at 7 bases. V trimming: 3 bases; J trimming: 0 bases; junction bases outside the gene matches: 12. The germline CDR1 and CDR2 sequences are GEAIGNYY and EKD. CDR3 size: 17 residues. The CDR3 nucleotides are TGTGCCTGTGACCCGTTTTCCCGGGGGGGATACACCGATAAACTCATCTTT. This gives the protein CACDPFSRGGYTDKLIF.

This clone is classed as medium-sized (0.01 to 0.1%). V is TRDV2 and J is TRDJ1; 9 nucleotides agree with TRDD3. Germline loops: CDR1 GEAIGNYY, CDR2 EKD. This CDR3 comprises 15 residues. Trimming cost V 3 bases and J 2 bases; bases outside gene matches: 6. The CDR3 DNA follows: TGTGCCTGTGACCCGCTGGGGGATGGGACCGATAAACTCATCTTT. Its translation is CACDPLGDGTDKLIF.

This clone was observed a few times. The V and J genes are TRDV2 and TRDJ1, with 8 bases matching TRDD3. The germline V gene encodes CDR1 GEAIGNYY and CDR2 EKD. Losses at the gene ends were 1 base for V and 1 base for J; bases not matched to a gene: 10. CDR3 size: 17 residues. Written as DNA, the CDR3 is TGTGCCTGTGACACTCTGCGTCAGACTGGGGGCACCGATAAACTCATCTTT. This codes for CACDTLRQTGGTDKLIF.

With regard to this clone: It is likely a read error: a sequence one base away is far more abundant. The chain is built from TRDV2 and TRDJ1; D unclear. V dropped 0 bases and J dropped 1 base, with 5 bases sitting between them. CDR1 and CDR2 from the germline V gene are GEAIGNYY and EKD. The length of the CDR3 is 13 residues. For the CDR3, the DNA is TGTGCCTGTGACACCGTTGGCACCGATAAACTCATCTTT. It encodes CACDTVGTDKLIF.

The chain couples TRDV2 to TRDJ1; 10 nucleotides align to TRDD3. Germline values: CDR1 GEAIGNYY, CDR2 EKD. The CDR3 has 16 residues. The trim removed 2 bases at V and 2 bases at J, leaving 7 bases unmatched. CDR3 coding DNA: TGTGCCTGTGACAACGTGGTACTGGGGGATACCGATAAACTCATCTTT. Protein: CACDNVVLGDTDKLIF.

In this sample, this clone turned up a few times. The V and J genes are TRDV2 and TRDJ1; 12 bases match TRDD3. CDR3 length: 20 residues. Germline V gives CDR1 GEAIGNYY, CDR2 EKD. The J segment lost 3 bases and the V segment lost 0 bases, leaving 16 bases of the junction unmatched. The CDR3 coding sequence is TGTGCCTGTGACACCCTAGCGCTGGGGGATACGCCTTTCCTGTCCGATAAACTCATCTTT. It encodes CACDTLALGDTPFLSDKLIF.

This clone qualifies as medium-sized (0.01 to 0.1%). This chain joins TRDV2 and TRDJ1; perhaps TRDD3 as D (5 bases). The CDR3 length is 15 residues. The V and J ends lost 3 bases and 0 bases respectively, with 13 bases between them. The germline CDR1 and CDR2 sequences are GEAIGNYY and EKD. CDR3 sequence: CACDSVGSNTDKLIF. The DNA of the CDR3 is TGTGCCTGTGACTCCGTGGGGTCAAACACCGATAAACTCATCTTT.

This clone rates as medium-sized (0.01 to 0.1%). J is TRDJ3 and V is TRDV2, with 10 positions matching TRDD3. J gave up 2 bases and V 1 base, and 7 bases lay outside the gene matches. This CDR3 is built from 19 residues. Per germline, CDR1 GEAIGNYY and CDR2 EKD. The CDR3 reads CACDTATGGLTWDTRQMFF. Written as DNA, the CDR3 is TGTGCCTGTGACACGGCGACTGGGGGATTAACCTGGGACACCCGACAGATGTTTTTC.